Reported below is one T cell receptor (beta chain). The CDR3 consists of 13 residues. Germline CDR1 is SGHDT and CDR2 is YYEEEE. Losses at the gene ends were 6 bases for V and 4 bases for J; bases not matched to a gene: 3. Generated by immunoSEQ multiplex PCR, the TCRdb table keeps only in-frame clones and is missing some. The sample has 120,000 to 150,000 clones; around 86% are singletons. This sample stems from a study of blood T cell repertoires in COVID-19. The rearrangement links TRBV5-6 to TRBJ2-1; 8 bases fit TRBD2. The specimen was peripheral blood. The source is a human donor in a cohort sampled during active COVID-19. DNA for the CDR3: TGTGCCAGCAAGGGACTAGAGTACAATGAGCAGTTCTTC. Amino acid sequence: CASKGLEYNEQFF.